The TCR beta chain described here comes from a study of T-cell memory formation after mild COVID-19. Broader study findings: The finding that pre-infection memory included some responding clones suggested that cross-reactive memory joined.

V was cut by 4 bases and J by 1 base, with 9 bases left in between. The CDR3 has 14 amino acids. Turning to this clonotype: Its antigen is undetermined.

Sample barcodes and UMIs were carried by the TCR alpha and TCR beta cDNA libraries that 5'RACE generated with constant-segment primers. MiXCR, run by TCRdb on the 5' RACE reads, gives a single entry per CDR3 protein. This table holds around 340,000 distinct CDR3 sequences, around 20% found once. The sequence derives from an adult woman who had mild COVID-19 (a few samples of this study predate the infection). Cell type and time point are not known. The sample comprised PBMCs or a T cell subset sorted from them (not recorded which). The chain employs TRBV12-3 or TRBV12-4 and TRBJ2-3, with D perhaps matching TRBD1 or TRBD2 (5 bases each). CDR3 loop: CASSYMGGTDTQYF. CDR3 DNA sequence: TGTGCCAGCAGTTATATGGGGGGCACAGATACGCAGTATTTT.